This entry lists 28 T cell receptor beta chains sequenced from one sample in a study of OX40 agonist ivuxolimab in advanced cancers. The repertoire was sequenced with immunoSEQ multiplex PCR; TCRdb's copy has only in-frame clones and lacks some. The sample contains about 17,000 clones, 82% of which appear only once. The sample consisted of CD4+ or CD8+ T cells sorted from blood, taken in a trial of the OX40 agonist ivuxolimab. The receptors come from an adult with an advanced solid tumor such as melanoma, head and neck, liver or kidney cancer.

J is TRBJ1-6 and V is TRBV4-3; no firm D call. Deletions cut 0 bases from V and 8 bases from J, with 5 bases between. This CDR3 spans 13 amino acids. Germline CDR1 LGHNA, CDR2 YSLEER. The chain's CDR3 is CASSQDWDSPLHF. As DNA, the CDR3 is TGCGCCAGCAGCCAAGACTGGGATTCACCCCTCCACTTT.

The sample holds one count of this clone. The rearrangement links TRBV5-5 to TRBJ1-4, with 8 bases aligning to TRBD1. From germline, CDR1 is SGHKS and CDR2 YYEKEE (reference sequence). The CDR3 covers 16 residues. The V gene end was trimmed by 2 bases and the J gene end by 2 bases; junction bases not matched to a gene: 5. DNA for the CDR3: TGTGCCAGCAGCTTCTCAGGGGGCGGCACTAATGAAAAACTGTTTTTT. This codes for CASSFSGGGTNEKLFF.

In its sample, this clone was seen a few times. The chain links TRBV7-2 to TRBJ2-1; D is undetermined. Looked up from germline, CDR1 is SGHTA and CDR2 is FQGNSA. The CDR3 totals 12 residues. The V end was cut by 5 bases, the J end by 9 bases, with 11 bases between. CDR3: CASSRNSPEQFF. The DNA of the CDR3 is TGTGCCAGCAGCCGCAACTCCCCTGAGCAGTTCTTC.

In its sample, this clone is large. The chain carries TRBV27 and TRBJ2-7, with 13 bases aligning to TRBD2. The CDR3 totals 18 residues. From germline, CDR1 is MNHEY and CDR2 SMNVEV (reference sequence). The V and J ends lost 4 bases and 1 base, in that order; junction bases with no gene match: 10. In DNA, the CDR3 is TGTGCCAGCAGTTCCTCCAGGGTGGGACTAGCGGGGTCCTACGAGCAGTACTTC. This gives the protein CASSSSRVGLAGSYEQYF.

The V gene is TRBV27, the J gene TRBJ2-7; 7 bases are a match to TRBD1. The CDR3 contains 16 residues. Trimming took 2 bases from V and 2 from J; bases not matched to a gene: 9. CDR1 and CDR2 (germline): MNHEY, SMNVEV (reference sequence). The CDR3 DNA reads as TGTGCCAGCAGTTTAAGCCGACCGGGACAGACCTACGAGCAGTACTTC. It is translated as CASSLSRPGQTYEQYF.

The CDR3 sequence: CASSLSDTQYF. DNA of the CDR3: TGTGCCAGCAGCTTATCAGATACGCAGTATTTT. The rearrangement joins TRBV7-9 to TRBJ2-3, with no clear D. Germline CDR1 and CDR2: SEHNR and FQNEAQ (reference sequence). The CDR3 sequence is 11 residues long. With 2 bases removed from V and 4 bases from J, the gap between germline ends came to 1 base.

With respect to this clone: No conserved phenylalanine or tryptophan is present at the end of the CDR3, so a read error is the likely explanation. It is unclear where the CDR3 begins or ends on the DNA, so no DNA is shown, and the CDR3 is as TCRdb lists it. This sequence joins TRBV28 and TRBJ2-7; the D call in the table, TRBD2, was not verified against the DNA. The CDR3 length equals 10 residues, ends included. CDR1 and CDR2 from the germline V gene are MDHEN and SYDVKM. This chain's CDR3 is CASSLWKRKS.

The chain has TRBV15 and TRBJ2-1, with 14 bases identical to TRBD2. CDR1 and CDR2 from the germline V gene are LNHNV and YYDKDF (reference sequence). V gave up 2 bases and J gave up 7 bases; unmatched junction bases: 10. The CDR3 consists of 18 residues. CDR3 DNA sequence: TGTGCCACCAGCAGATCCTGGGGGACTAGCGGGAGTTTGAATGAGCAGTTCTTC. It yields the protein CATSRSWGTSGSLNEQFF.

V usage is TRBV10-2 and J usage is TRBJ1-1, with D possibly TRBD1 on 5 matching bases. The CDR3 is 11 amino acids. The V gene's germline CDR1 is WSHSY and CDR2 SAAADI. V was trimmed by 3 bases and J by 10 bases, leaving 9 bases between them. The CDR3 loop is CASSDRESAFF. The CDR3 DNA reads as TGCGCCAGCAGTGACAGGGAGTCAGCTTTCTTT.

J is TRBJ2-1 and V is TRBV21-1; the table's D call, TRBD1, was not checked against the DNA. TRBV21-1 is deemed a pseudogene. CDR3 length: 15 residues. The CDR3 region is CANRKGQGSYNEQFF. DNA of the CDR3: TGTGCCAACCGGAAGGGACAGGGTTCCTACAATGAGCAGTTCTTC.

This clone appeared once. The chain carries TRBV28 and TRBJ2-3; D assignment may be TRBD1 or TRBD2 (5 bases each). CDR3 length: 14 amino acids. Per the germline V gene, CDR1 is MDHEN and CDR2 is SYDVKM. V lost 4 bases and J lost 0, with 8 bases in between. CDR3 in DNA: TGTGCCAGCAGTTCAGGGACGAGCACAGATACGCAGTATTTT. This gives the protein CASSSGTSTDTQYF.

The CDR3 nucleotides read TGTGCCTGGAGCAGCGGGACAGTGGATTCACCCCTCCACTTT. Residues: CAWSSGTVDSPLHF. The rearrangement uses TRBV30 and TRBJ1-6; 7 bases are a match to TRBD1. The CDR3 is made up of 14 amino acids. The germline V gene encodes CDR1 GTSNPN and CDR2 SVGIG (reference sequence). J gave up 8 bases and V 3 bases, and 7 bases lay outside the gene matches. Based on the CDR3 plus reference TRBV30 and TRBJ1-6, the full variable domain is SQTIHQWPATLVQPVGSPLSLECTVEGTSNPNLYWYRQAAGRGLQLLFYSVGIGQISSEVPQNLSASRPQDRQFILSSKKLLLSDSGFYLCAWSSGTVDSPLHFGNGTRLTVT.

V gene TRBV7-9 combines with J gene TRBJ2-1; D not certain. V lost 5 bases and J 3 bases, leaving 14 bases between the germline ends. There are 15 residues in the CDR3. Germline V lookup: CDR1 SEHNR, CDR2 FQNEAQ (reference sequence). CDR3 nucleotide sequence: TGTGCCAGCAGCCCTAGACTCGGAAACTACAATGAGCAGTTCTTC. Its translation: CASSPRLGNYNEQFF.

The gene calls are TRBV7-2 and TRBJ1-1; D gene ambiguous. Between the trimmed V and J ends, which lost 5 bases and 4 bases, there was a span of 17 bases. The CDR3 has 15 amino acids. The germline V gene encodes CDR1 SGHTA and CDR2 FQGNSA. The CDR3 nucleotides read TGTGCCAGCAGCGTAGATGCGGGAGGCGGCACTGAAGCTTTCTTT. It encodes CASSVDAGGGTEAFF.

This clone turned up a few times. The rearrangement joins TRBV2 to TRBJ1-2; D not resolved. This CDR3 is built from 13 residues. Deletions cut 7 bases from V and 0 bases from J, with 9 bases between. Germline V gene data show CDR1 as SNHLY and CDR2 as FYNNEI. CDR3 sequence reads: CASTTMPNYGYTF. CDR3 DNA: TGTGCCAGCACTACTATGCCTAACTATGGCTACACCTTC.

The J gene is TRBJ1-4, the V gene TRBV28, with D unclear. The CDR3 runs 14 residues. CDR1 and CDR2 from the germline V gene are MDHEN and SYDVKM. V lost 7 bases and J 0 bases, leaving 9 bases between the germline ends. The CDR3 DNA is TGTGCCAGCACTACCCCGGCAACTAATGAAAAACTGTTTTTT. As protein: CASTTPATNEKLFF.

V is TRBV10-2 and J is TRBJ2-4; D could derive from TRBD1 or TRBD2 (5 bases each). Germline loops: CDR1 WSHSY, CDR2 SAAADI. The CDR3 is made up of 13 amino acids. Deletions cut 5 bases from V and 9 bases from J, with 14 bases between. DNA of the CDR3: TGCGCCAGCAGTTCGGGACGCAATGTCATTCAGTACTTC. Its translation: CASSSGRNVIQYF.

CDR3 DNA: TGTGCCAGCAGACTGATGTTTCGCACTGAAGCTTTCTTT. Protein product: CASRLMFRTEAFF. This rearrangement joins TRBV21-1 to TRBJ1-1. TRBV21-1 is an annotated pseudogene. The CDR3 has 13 amino acids.

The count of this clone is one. CDR3 protein: CASSRTGLGLDTQYF. DNA of the CDR3: TGTGCCAGCAGCCGCACAGGGCTAGGGTTGGATACGCAGTATTTT. This rearrangement joins TRBV7-3 to TRBJ2-3; a possible D gene is TRBD1 (6 bases). Per the germline V gene, CDR1 is SGHTA and CDR2 is FQGTGA. V was cut by 5 bases and J by 6 bases, with 18 bases left in between. CDR3 length: 15 amino acids. Combining the CDR3 with reference TRBV7-3 and TRBJ2-3 gives the whole variable domain GAGVSQTPSNKVTEKGKYVELRCDPISGHTALYWYRQSLGQGPEFLIYFQGTGAADDSGLPNDRFFAVRPEGSVSTLKIQRTERGDSAVYLCASSRTGLGLDTQYFGPGTRLTVL.

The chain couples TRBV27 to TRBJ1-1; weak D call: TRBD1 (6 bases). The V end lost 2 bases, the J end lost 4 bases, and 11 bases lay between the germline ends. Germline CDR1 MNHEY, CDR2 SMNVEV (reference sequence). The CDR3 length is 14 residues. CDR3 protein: CASSLTRGSTEAFF. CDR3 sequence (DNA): TGTGCCAGCAGTTTAACGAGGGGGTCCACTGAAGCTTTCTTT.

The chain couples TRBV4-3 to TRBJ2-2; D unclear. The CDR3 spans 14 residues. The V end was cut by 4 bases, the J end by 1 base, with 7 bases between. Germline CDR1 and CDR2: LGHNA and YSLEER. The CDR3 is CASSRNRNTGELFF. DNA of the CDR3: TGCGCCAGCAGCCGGAACAGGAACACCGGGGAGCTGTTTTTT.

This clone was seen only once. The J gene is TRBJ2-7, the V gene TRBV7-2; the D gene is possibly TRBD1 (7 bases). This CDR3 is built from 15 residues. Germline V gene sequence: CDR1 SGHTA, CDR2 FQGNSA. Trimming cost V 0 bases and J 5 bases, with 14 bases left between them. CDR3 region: CASSLAPTGTHEQYF. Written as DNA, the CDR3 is TGTGCCAGCAGCTTAGCCCCGACAGGGACTCACGAGCAGTACTTC.

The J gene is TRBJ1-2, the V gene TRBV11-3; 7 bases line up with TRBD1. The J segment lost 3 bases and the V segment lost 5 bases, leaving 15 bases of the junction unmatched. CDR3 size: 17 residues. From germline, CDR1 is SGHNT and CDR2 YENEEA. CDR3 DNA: TGTGCCAGCAGCCGTCACCCGGGACAGTCGGGGGACTATGGCTACACCTTC. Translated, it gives CASSRHPGQSGDYGYTF.

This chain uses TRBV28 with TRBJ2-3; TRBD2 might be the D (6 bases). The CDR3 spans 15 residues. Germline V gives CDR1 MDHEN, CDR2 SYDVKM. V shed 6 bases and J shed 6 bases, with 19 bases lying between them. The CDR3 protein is CASRPLSGRMDTQYF. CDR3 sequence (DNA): TGTGCCAGCAGGCCACTGAGCGGGCGAATGGATACGCAGTATTTT.

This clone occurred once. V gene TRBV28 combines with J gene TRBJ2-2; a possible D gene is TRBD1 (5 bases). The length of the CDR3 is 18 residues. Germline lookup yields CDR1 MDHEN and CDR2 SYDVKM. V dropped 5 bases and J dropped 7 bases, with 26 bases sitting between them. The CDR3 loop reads CASSHPYVSRQRGGELFF. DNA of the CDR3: TGTGCCAGCAGTCACCCCTATGTGTCTAGACAAAGGGGCGGGGAGCTGTTTTTT.

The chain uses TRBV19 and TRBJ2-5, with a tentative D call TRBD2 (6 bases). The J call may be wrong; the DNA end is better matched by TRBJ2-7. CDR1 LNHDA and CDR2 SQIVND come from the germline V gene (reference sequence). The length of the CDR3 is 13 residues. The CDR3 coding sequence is TGTGCCACCTCGAGGAGGGATTCCTACGAGCAGTACTTC. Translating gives CATSRRDSYEQYF.

CDR3 sequence reads: CASNPQTGELFF. The CDR3 nucleotides read TGTGCCAGCAATCCCCAAACCGGGGAGCTGTTTTTT. This sequence joins TRBV9 and TRBJ2-2, with D uncertain. Germline values: CDR1 SGDLS, CDR2 YYNGEE. V lost 6 bases, J lost 5 bases, and 8 bases lay in between. The CDR3 sequence is 12 residues long.

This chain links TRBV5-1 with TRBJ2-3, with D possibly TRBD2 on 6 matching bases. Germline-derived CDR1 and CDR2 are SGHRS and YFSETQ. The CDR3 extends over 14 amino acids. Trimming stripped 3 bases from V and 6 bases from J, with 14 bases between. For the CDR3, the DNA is TGCGCCAGCAGCTCCTTTAGCGGTTTGGATACGCAGTATTTT. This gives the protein CASSSFSGLDTQYF. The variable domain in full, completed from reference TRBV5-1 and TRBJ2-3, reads KAGVTQTPRYLIKTRGQQVTLSCSPISGHRSVSWYQQTPGQGLQFLFEYFSETQRNKGNFPGRFSGRQFSNSRSEMNVSTLELGDSALYLCASSSFSGLDTQYFGPGTRLTVL.